The 13 T cell receptor beta chains in this list originate from one sample, sequenced in a study of OX40 agonist ivuxolimab in advanced cancers. TCRdb's table, derived via immunoSEQ multiplex PCR, lists solely in-frame clones and lacks some. The sample lists about 13,000 clones, 80% occurring once. The material sequenced was CD4+ or CD8+ T cells sorted from blood, taken in a trial of the OX40 agonist ivuxolimab. The source is an adult with an advanced solid tumor such as melanoma, head and neck, liver or kidney cancer.

The rearrangement uses TRBV7-9 and TRBJ2-7, with 9 nucleotides matching TRBD1. J lost 5 bases, V lost 4 bases, and 9 bases had no gene match. Germline V gives CDR1 SEHNR, CDR2 FQNEAQ (reference sequence). CDR3 size: 15 residues. CDR3 sequence: CASSSTGTGLNEQYF. The CDR3 nucleotides are TGTGCCAGCAGCTCGACCGGGACAGGGCTAAACGAGCAGTACTTC.

J is TRBJ2-7 and V is TRBV6-5, with D perhaps matching TRBD1 or TRBD2 (5 bases each). The V end lost 8 bases, the J end lost 0 bases, and 17 bases lay between the germline ends. Germline CDR1 is MNHEY and CDR2 is SVGAGI. This CDR3 contains 15 residues. In DNA form, the CDR3 reads TGTGCCAGCCAACAGGTCGGGATGGGCTCCTACGAGCAGTACTTC. It yields the protein CASQQVGMGSYEQYF.

The chain employs TRBV6-9 and TRBJ1-1; 10 nucleotides align to TRBD1. The CDR3 covers 15 residues. Germline trimming cut 3 bases from V and 4 bases from J; bases unmatched to any gene: 5. Germline CDR1 MNHGY, CDR2 SVAAGI. CDR3 loop: CASSYGTGEGTEAFF. In DNA form, the CDR3 reads TGTGCCAGCAGTTACGGGACAGGGGAGGGCACTGAAGCTTTCTTT.

This rearrangement joins TRBV19 to TRBJ2-5; 10 nucleotides agree with TRBD1. The trim removed 7 bases at V and 11 bases at J, leaving 10 bases unmatched. Germline assignment: CDR1 LNHDA and CDR2 SQIVND (reference sequence). The CDR3 is made up of 13 amino acids. The CDR3 is CASTWTGGGEQYF. The CDR3 DNA follows: TGTGCCAGTACCTGGACAGGGGGAGGGGAGCAGTACTTC.

The chain joins TRBV10-1 to TRBJ2-1; TRBD2 matches at 11 bases. The CDR3 has 16 residues. The V gene end was trimmed by 0 bases and the J gene end by 8 bases; junction bases not matched to a gene: 6. Germline values: CDR1 WNHNN, CDR2 SYGVQD (reference sequence). CDR3 amino acids: CASSESIAGGVDEQFF. CDR3 bases: TGCGCCAGCAGTGAGTCAATAGCGGGGGGGGTTGATGAGCAGTTCTTC.

The table lists this clone with a count of one. The V call is TRBV7-6, the J call TRBJ2-5; TRBD1 aligns across 8 bases. CDR1 SGHVS and CDR2 FNYEAQ come from the germline V gene. CDR3 length equals 15 residues. The V gene end was trimmed by 5 bases and the J gene end by 1 base; junction bases not matched to a gene: 6. CDR3 sequence reads: CASSPLDRVQETQYF. DNA of the CDR3: TGTGCCAGCAGCCCTTTGGACAGGGTCCAAGAGACCCAGTACTTC.

V is TRBV27 and J is TRBJ2-2, with D unclear. V was shortened by 3 bases and J by 4 bases, with 15 bases between the two germline ends. Germline-derived CDR1 and CDR2 are MNHEY and SMNVEV (reference sequence). This CDR3 has 16 residues. The CDR3 DNA reads TGTGCCAGCAGTTTCGGTGCCTTTTGGGGCACCGGGGAGCTGTTTTTT. Encoded protein: CASSFGAFWGTGELFF.

The chain carries TRBV30 and TRBJ2-7; possibly TRBD2 for D (5 bases). CDR3 length equals 14 residues. V was cut by 4 bases and J by 2 bases, with 15 bases left in between. The germline V gene encodes CDR1 GTSNPN and CDR2 SVGIG (reference sequence). This chain's CDR3 is CAWTPGSGAYEQYF. The DNA for the CDR3 is TGTGCCTGGACCCCGGGATCTGGGGCCTACGAGCAGTACTTC. The entire variable domain, with the rest obtained from reference TRBV30 and TRBJ2-7, is as follows: SQTIHQWPATLVQPVGSPLSLECTVEGTSNPNLYWYRQAAGRGLQLLFYSVGIGQISSEVPQNLSASRPQDRQFILSSKKLLLSDSGFYLCAWTPGSGAYEQYFGPGTRLTVT.

By share, this clone ranks as medium-sized (0.01 to 0.1%). This chain connects TRBV6-5 to TRBJ2-7; D perhaps matches TRBD1 (6 bases). V was trimmed by 5 bases and J by 3 bases, leaving 11 bases between them. CDR1 and CDR2 (germline): MNHEY, SVGAGI. The CDR3 runs 13 residues. Here the CDR3 DNA reads TGTGCCAGCAGTCACCGAGGGGGCTACGAGCAGTACTTC. Protein: CASSHRGGYEQYF.

This clone appeared once. The V and J genes are TRBV6-5 and TRBJ2-7; no definite D call. Trimming shortened V by 3 bases and J by 0 bases, and 9 bases separated the two germline ends. The CDR3 is 14 residues long. CDR1 is MNHEY and CDR2 is SVGAGI in the germline V gene. The CDR3 is CASSYGRSSYEQYF. The CDR3 DNA reads as TGTGCCAGCAGTTATGGGCGGAGCTCCTACGAGCAGTACTTC.

This chain links TRBV5-4 with TRBJ2-1; D gene ambiguous. Germline CDR1 reads SGHNT; CDR2 reads YYREEE (reference sequence). This CDR3 is 12 amino acids long. V lost 2 bases and J 5 bases, leaving 5 bases between the germline ends. This CDR3 reads CASSLGNNEQFF. CDR3 nucleotide sequence: TGTGCCAGCAGCTTAGGTAACAATGAGCAGTTCTTC. The entire variable domain, with the rest obtained from reference TRBV5-4 and TRBJ2-1, is as follows: ETGVTQSPTHLIKTRGQQVTLRCSSQSGHNTVSWYQQALGQGPQFIFQYYREEENGRGNFPPRFSGLQFPNYSSELNVNALELDDSALYLCASSLGNNEQFFGPGTRLTVL.

This CDR3 reads CASRPGGGMNTGELFF. In nucleotides, the CDR3 is TGTGCCAGCAGGCCCGGAGGGGGAATGAACACCGGGGAGCTGTTTTTT. This chain links TRBV27 with TRBJ2-2; tentatively, D is TRBD1 or TRBD2 (6 bases each). Trimming took 6 bases from V and 1 from J, leaving 15 bases between them. The CDR3 loop spans 16 amino acids. Germline-derived CDR1 and CDR2 are MNHEY and SMNVEV (reference sequence).

V and J are TRBV5-4 and TRBJ2-1; 11 nucleotides match TRBD1. Unmatched junction bases numbered 11, after V lost 1 base and J lost 8 bases. The CDR3 sequence is 17 residues long. Germline V lookup: CDR1 SGHNT, CDR2 YYREEE (reference sequence). The CDR3 region is CASSLSPSGQGADEQFF. The DNA for the CDR3 is TGTGCCAGCAGCTTGTCCCCCTCCGGACAGGGGGCGGATGAGCAGTTCTTC.